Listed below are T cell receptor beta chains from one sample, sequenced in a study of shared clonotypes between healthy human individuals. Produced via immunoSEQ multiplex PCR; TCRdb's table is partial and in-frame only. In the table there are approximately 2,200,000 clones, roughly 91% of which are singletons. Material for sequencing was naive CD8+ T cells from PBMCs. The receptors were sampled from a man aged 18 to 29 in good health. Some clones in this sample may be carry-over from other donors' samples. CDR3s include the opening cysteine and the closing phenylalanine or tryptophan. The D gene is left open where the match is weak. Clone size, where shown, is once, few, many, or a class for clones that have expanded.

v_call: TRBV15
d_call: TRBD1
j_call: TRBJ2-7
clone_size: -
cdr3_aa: CATSRPDRPYEQYF
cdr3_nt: TGTGCCACCAGCAGACCGGACAGGCCCTACGAGCAGTACTTC

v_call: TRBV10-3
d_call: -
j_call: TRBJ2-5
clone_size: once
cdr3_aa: CAISESPLETQYF
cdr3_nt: TGTGCCATCAGTGAGTCCCCTTTGGAGACCCAGTACTTC

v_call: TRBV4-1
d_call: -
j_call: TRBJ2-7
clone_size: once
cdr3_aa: CASSISGSTYEQYF
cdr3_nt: TGCGCCAGCAGCATCTCAGGGTCCACCTACGAGCAGTACTTC

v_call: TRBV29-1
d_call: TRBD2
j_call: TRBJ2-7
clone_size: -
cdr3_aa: CSVEGALAGPYEQYF
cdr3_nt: TGCAGCGTTGAAGGCGCTCTAGCGGGACCCTACGAGCAGTACTTC

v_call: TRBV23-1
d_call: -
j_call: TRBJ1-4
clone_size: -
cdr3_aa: CASSPGKENEKLFF
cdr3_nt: TGCGCCAGCAGCCCCGGGAAAGAAAATGAAAAACTGTTTTTT

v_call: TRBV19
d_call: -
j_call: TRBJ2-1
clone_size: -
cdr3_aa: CASSMVGEQFF
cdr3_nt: TGTGCCAGTAGTATGGTAGGTGAGCAGTTCTTC

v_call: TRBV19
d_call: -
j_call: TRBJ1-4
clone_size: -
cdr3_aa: CASSGEKLFF
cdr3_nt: TGTGCCAGTAGTGGTGAAAAACTGTTTTTT

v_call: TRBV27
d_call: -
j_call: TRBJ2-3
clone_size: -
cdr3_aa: CASSTRVSASDTQYF
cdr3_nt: TGTGCCAGCAGTACCCGGGTTAGCGCCTCAGATACGCAGTATTTT

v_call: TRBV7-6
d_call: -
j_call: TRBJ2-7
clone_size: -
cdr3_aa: CASSLAGSSAYEQYF
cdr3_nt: TGTGCCAGCAGCTTAGCTGGGAGTTCGGCCTACGAGCAGTACTTC

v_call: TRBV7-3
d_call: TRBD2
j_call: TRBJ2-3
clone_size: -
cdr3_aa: CASSLRGTSLTDTQYF
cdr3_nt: TGTGCCAGCAGCTTAAGGGGGACTAGCCTAACAGATACGCAGTATTTT

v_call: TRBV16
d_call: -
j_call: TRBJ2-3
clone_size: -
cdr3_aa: CASSQLESTDTQYF
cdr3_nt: TGTGCCAGCAGCCAATTGGAAAGCACAGATACGCAGTATTTT

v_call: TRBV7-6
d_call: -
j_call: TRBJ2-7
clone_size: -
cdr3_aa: CASAWGSSYEQYF
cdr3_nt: TGTGCCAGCGCTTGGGGGAGCTCCTACGAGCAGTACTTC

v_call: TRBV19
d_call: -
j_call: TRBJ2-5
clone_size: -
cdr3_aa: CASSPRPQETQYF
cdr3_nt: TGTGCCAGTAGTCCTCGACCGCAAGAGACCCAGTACTTC

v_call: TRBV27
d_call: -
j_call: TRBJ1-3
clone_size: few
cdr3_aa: CASIRQGSGNTIYF
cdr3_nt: TGTGCCAGCATTCGCCAGGGATCTGGAAACACCATATATTTT

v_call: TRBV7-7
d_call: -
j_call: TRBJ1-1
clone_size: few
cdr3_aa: CASSAGVFEQAFF
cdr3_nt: TGTGCCAGCAGCGCAGGGGTATTTGAGCAAGCTTTCTTT

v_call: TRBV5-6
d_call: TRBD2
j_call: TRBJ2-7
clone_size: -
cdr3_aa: CASSLGTSGAYEQYF
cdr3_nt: TGTGCCAGCAGCTTGGGCACTAGCGGGGCCTACGAGCAGTACTTC

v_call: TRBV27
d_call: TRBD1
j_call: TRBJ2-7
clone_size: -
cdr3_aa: CASSPTSGTAYEQYF
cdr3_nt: TGTGCCAGCAGTCCTACCTCCGGGACAGCCTACGAGCAGTACTTC

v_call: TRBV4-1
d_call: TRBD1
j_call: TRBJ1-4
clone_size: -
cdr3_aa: CASSQEGTGVEKLFF
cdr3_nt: TGCGCCAGCAGCCAAGAAGGGACAGGGGTTGAAAAACTGTTTTTT

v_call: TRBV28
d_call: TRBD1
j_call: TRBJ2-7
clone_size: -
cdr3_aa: CASSDPDRGQGEQYF
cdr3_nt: TGTGCCAGCAGTGACCCCGACAGGGGGCAGGGTGAGCAGTACTTC

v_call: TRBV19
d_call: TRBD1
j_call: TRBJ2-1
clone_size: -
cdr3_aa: CASSIKGGAWNEQFF
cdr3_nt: TGTGCCAGTAGTATAAAAGGGGGCGCCTGGAATGAGCAGTTCTTC

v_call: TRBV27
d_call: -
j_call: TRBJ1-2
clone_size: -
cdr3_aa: CASSLSTGWGYTF
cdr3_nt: TGTGCCAGCAGTTTATCAACAGGGTGGGGCTACACCTTC

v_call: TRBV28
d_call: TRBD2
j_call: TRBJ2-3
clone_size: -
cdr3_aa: CASSLVGRGGDTQYF
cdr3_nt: TGTGCCAGCAGTTTGGTCGGGAGGGGGGGAGATACGCAGTATTTT

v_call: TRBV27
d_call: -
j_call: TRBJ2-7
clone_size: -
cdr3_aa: CASSKLMGFGGGPYEQYF
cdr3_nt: TGTGCCAGCAGTAAACTTATGGGGTTTGGGGGGGGCCCCTACGAGCAGTACTTC

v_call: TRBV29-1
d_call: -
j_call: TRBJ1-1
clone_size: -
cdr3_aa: CSVNPVLNTEAFF
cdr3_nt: TGCAGCGTTAATCCAGTTCTGAACACTGAAGCTTTCTTT

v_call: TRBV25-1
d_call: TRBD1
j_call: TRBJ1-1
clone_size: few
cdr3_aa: CASSETGGMAEAFF
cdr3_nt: TGTGCCAGCAGTGAGACAGGGGGAATGGCTGAAGCTTTCTTT

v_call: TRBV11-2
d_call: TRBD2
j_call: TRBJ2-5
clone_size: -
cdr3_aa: CASSLGPGRVAGGYETQYF
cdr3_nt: TGTGCCAGCAGCTTAGGTCCCGGGCGGGTAGCGGGAGGGTACGAGACCCAGTACTTC

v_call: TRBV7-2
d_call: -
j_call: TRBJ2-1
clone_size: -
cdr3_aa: CASSSIRDEQFF
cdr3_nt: TGTGCCAGCAGCTCCATCAGGGATGAGCAGTTCTTC

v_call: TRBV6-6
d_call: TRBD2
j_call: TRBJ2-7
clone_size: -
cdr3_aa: CASSHRTSGIYEQYF
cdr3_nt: TGTGCCAGCAGCCACCGGACTAGCGGGATTTACGAGCAGTACTTC

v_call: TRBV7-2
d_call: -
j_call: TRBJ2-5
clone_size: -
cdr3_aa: CASSLRLTGSKETQYF
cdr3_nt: TGTGCCAGCAGCCTTAGATTAACGGGCAGTAAAGAGACCCAGTACTTC

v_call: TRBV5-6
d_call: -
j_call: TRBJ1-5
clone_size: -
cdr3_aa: CASSLGEKGRAKRDQPQHF
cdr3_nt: TGTGCCAGCAGCTTGGGGGAAAAGGGCAGGGCAAAAAGGGATCAGCCCCAGCATTTT

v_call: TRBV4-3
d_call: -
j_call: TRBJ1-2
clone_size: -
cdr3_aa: CASSQVVAGEDYGYTF
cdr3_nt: TGCGCCAGCAGCCAAGTTGTCGCAGGGGAGGACTATGGCTACACCTTC

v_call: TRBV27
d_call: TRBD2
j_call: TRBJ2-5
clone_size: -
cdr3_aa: CASRPRILAGGETQYF
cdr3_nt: TGTGCCAGCAGACCGAGAATCCTAGCGGGAGGGGAGACCCAGTACTTC

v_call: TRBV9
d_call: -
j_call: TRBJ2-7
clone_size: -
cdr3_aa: CASSLSGRTSEQYF
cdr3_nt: TGTGCCAGCAGCCTCTCAGGGCGTACTTCCGAGCAGTACTTC

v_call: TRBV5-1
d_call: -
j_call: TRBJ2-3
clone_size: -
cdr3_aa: CASSLEAGASTDTQYF
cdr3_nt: TGCGCCAGCAGCTTGGAGGCGGGGGCTAGCACAGATACGCAGTATTTT

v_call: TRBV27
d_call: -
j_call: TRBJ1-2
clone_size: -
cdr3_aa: CASSLYFGEDGYTF
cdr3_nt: TGTGCCAGCAGTCTTTATTTCGGGGAGGACGGCTACACCTTC

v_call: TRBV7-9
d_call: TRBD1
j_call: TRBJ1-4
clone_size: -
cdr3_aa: CASSPFDDRGYEKLFF
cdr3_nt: TGTGCCAGCAGCCCTTTTGATGACAGGGGGTATGAAAAACTGTTTTTT

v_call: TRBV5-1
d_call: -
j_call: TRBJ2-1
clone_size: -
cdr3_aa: CASSWGTGPYNEQFF
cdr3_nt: TGCGCCAGCAGCTGGGGGACGGGACCCTACAATGAGCAGTTCTTC

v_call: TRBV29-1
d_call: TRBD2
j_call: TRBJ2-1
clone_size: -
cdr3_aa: CSVGGGRALNEQFF
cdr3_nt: TGCAGCGTTGGGGGCGGGAGGGCCTTAAATGAGCAGTTCTTC

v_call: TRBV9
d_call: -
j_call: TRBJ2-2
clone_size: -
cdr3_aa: CASSALEPPPANTGELFF
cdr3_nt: TGTGCCAGCAGCGCCTTAGAACCCCCTCCAGCGAACACCGGGGAGCTGTTTTTT

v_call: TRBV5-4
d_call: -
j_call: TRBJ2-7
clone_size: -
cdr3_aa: CASSLVARVYEQYF
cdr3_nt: TGTGCCAGCAGCTTAGTAGCCCGGGTCTACGAGCAGTACTTC

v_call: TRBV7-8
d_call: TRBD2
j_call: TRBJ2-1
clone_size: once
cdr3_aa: CASSPGLAPRNEQFF
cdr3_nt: TGTGCCAGCAGCCCGGGACTAGCTCCCCGCAATGAGCAGTTCTTC

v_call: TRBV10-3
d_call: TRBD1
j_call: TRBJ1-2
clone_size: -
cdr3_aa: CAISESKAGGAYGYTF
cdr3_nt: TGTGCCATCAGTGAGTCGAAAGCAGGGGGCGCATATGGCTACACCTTC

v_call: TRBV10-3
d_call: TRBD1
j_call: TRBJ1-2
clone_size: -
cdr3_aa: CAISERTGGGYTF
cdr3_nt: TGTGCCATCAGTGAAAGGACAGGCGGCGGCTACACCTTC

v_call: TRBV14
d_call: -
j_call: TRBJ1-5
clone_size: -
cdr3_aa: CASSQEGQNQPQHF
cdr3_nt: TGTGCCAGCAGCCAAGAAGGGCAGAATCAGCCCCAGCATTTT

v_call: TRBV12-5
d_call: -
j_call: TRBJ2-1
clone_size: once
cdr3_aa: CASGLWGTHEQFF
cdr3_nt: TGTGCTAGTGGTTTGTGGGGGACCCATGAGCAGTTCTTC

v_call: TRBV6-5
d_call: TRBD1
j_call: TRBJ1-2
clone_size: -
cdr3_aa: CASRPPGQGDGYTF
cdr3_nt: TGTGCCAGCAGGCCCCCGGGACAGGGAGATGGCTACACCTTC

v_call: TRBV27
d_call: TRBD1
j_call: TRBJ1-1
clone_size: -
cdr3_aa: CASSKRPQTGVTEAFF
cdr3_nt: TGTGCCAGCAGTAAACGTCCTCAGACAGGGGTCACTGAAGCTTTCTTT

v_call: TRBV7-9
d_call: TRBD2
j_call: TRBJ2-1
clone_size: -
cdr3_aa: CASKPSGASGTLYNEQFF
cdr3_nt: TGTGCCAGCAAACCCTCCGGGGCTAGCGGGACCCTTTACAATGAGCAGTTCTTC

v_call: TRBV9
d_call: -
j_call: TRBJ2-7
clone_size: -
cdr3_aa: CASSGGDGYEQYF
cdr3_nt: TGTGCCAGCAGCGGCGGGGATGGCTACGAGCAGTACTTC

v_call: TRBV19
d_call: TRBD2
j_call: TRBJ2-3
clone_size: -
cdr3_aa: CASSGTSGTSTDTQYF
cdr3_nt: TGTGCCAGTTCCGGGACTAGCGGAACTAGCACAGATACGCAGTATTTT

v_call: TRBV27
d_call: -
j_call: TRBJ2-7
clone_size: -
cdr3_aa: CASSSSSGPLTYEQYF
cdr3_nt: TGTGCCAGCAGTTCCTCCTCGGGTCCTCTCACCTACGAGCAGTACTTC

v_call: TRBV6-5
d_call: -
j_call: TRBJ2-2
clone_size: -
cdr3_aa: CASIPKDTGELFF
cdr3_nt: TGTGCCAGCATCCCCAAGGACACCGGGGAGCTGTTTTTT